This T cell receptor (beta chain) was obtained from a study of blood T cell repertoires in COVID-19. Study-level background: The United States, Italy and Spain supplied acute and convalescent COVID-19 samples. T cells, B-cell-depleted T cells, or PBMCs supplied cDNA or gDNA.

Original processing notes: Amplification with reference gene primers provided the estimates of nucleated cell counts. Only in-frame clones appear in the TCRdb table, and some are missing; sequencing was by immunoSEQ multiplex PCR. V, J and clone size are those of that table, while D and trimming were read from the DNA. The repertoire holds under 45,000 clones, with approximately 80% as singletons. V dropped 4 bases and J dropped 4 bases, with 7 bases sitting between them. CDR1 is SQVTM and CDR2 is ANQGSEA in the germline V gene. This CDR3 contains 11 residues. The receptor was isolated from a man older than 75 with acute or convalescent COVID-19. This rearrangement joins TRBV29-1 to TRBJ2-5; D gene ambiguous. The sample was peripheral blood. CDR3 nucleotide sequence: TGCAGCGTTGCTCACGGAGAGACCCAGTACTTC. Its translation is CSVAHGETQYF.